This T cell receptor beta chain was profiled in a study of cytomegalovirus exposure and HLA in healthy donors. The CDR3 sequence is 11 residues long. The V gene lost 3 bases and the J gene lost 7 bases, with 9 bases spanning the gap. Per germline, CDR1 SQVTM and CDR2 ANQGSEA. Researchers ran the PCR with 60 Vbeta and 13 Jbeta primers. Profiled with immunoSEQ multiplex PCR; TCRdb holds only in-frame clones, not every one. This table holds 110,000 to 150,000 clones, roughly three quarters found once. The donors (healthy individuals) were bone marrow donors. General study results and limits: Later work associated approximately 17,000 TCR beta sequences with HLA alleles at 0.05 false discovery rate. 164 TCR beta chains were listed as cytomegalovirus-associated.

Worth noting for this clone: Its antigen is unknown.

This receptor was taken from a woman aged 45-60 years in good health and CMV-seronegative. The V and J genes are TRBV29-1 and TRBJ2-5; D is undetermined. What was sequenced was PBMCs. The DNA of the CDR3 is TGCAGCGTTGAGGTCTCCGGGACCCAGTACTTC. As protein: CSVEVSGTQYF.